This T cell receptor (beta chain) comes out of a study of cytomegalovirus exposure and HLA in healthy donors. Amplification used 60 Vbeta primers and 13 Jbeta primers. Measured with immunoSEQ multiplex PCR; TCRdb has only the in-frame clones, and not every one. The sample contains 70,000 to 95,000 clones, around 80% of which appear only once. Regarding donors, all were healthy bone marrow donors. Whole-study results and caveats: The productive fraction for most TCR beta V segments was about 87% or about 30% in an earlier analysis. Rates of TCR association differed by HLA locus in a later analysis, with DRB1 highest and HLA-C lowest.

Germline V CDR1 and CDR2: SEHNR, FQNEAQ (reference sequence). The CDR3 extends over 16 amino acids. V gave up 5 bases and J gave up 0 bases, with 16 bases separating them. In regard to this clone: The antigen is undetermined.

The rearrangement links TRBV7-9 to TRBJ1-1, with D tentatively TRBD1 (6 bases). The clonotype was recovered from a man younger than 45 in good health and CMV-seropositive. Sequenced sample: PBMCs. DNA of the CDR3: TGTGCCAGCAGCCAGGGGCAGCCTCCCATGAACACTGAAGCTTTCTTT. Translating it yields CASSQGQPPMNTEAFF.